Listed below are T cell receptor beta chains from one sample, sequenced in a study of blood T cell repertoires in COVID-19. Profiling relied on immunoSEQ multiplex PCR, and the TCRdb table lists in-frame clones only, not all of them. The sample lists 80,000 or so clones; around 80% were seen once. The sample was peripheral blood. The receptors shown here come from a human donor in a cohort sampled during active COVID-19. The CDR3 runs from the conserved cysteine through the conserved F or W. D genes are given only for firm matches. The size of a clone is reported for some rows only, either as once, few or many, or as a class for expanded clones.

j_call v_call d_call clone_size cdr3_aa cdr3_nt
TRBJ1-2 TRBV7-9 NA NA CASSLGPGNYGYTF TGTGCCAGCAGCTTAGGACCGGGTAACTATGGCTACACCTTC
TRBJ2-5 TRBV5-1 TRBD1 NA CASSLAGQGAETQYF TGCGCCAGCAGCTTGGCGGGACAGGGTGCGGAGACCCAGTACTTC
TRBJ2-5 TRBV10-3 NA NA CAISESDSRAGETQYF TGTGCCATCAGTGAATCTGACTCACGGGCGGGAGAGACCCAGTACTTC
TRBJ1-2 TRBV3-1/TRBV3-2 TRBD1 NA CASSQATDREGLNYGYTF TGTGCCAGCAGCCAGGCTACGGACAGGGAAGGACTTAACTATGGCTACACCTTC
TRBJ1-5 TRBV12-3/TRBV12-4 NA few CASKYSNQPQHF TGTGCCAGTAAATATAGCAATCAGCCCCAGCATTTT
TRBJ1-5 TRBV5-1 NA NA CASSLVPQPYSNQPQHF TGCGCCAGCAGCTTGGTCCCACAACCATATAGCAATCAGCCCCAGCATTTT
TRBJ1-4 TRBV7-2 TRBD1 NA CASGPGGTNEKLFF TGTGCCAGCGGACCAGGGGGCACTAATGAAAAACTGTTTTTT
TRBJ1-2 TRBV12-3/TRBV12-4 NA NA CASSPRVQYGYTF TGTGCCAGCAGCCCCCGGGTGCAATATGGCTACACCTTC
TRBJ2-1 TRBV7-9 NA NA CASSLGAIHNEQFF TGTGCCAGCAGCTTAGGGGCCATACATAATGAGCAGTTCTTC
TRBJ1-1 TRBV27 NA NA CASSFLQGTTEAFF TGTGCCAGCAGTTTTCTACAGGGTACCACTGAAGCTTTCTTT
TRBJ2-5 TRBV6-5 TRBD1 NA CASSWDRQRETQYF TGTGCCAGCAGTTGGGACAGGCAAAGGGAGACCCAGTACTTC
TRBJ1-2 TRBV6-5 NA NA CASSYSYGGYTF TGTGCCAGCAGTTACTCTTACGGTGGCTACACCTTC
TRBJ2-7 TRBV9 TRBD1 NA CASSVGPPDRGFALYEQYF TGTGCCAGCAGCGTAGGACCCCCAGACAGGGGGTTCGCGTTGTACGAGCAGTACTTC
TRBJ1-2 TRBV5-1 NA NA CASSLAGGFEDGYTF TGCGCCAGCAGCTTGGCCGGGGGTTTTGAAGATGGCTACACCTTC
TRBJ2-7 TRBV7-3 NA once CASSLGTTSYEQYF TGTGCCAGCAGCTTAGGGACAACCTCCTACGAGCAGTACTTC
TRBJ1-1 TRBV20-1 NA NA CSARRETEAFF TGCAGTGCTAGGAGGGAAACTGAAGCTTTCTTT